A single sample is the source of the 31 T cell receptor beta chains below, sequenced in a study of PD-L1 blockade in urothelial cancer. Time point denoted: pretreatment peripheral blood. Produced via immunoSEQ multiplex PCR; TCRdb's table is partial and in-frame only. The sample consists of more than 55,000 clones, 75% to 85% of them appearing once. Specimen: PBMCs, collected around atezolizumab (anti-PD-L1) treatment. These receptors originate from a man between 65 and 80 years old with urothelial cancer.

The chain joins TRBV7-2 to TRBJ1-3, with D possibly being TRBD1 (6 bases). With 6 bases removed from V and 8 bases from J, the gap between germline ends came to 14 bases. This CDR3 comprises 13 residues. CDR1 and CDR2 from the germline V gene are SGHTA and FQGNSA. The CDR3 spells CASSSGQRDTIYF. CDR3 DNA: TGTGCCAGCAGTTCGGGACAACGAGACACCATATATTTT. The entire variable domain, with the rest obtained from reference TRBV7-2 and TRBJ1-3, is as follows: GAGVSQSPSNKVTEKGKDVELRCDPISGHTALYWYRQSLGQGLEFLIYFQGNSAPDKSGLPSDRFSAERTGGSVSTLTIQRTQQEDSAVYLCASSSGQRDTIYFGEGSWLTVV.

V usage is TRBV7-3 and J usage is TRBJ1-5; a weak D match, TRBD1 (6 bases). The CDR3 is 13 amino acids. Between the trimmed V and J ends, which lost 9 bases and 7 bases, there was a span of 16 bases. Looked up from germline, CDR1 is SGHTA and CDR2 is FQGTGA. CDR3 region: CASSQGGGQPQHF. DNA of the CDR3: TGTGCCAGTTCACAGGGCGGGGGGCAGCCCCAGCATTTT.

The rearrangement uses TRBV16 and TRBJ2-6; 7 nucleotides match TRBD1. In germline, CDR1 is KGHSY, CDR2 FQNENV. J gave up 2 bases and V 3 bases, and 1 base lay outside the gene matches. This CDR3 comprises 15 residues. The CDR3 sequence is CASSHTGAGANVLTF. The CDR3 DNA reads TGTGCCAGCAGCCACACAGGGGCTGGGGCCAACGTCCTGACTTTC.

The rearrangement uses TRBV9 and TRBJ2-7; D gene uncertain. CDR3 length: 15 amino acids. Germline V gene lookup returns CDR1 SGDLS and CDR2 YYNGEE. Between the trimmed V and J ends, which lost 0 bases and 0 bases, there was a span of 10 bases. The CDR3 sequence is CASSVGPSRSYEQYF. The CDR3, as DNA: TGTGCCAGCAGCGTAGGTCCCTCCCGCTCCTACGAGCAGTACTTC.

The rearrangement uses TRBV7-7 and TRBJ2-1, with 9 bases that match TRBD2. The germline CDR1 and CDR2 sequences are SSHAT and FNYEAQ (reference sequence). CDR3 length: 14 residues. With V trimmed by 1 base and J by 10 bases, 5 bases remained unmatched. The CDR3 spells CASSLVAGDREQFF. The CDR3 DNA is TGTGCCAGCAGCTTAGTAGCGGGAGATAGGGAGCAGTTCTTC.

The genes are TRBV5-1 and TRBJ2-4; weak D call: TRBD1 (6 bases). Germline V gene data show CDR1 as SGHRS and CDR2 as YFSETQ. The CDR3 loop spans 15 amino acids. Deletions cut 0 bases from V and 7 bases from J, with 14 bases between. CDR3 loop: CASSLVASRGNIQYF. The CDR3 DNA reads TGCGCCAGCAGCTTGGTCGCTTCAAGGGGGAACATTCAGTACTTC.

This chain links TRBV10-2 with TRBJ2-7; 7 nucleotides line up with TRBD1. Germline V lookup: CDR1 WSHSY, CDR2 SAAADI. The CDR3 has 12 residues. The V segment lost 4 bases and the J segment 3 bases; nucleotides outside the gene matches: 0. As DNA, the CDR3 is TGCGCCAGCAGTGGGGACAGCTACGAGCAGTACTTC. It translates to CASSGDSYEQYF.

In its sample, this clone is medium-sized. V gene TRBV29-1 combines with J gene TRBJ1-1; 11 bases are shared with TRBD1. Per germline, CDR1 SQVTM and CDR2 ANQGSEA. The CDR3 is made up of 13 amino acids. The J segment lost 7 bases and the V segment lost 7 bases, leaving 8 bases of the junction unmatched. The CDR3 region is CSAGQGAISEAFF. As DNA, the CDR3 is TGCAGCGCTGGACAGGGGGCGATTAGTGAAGCTTTCTTT.

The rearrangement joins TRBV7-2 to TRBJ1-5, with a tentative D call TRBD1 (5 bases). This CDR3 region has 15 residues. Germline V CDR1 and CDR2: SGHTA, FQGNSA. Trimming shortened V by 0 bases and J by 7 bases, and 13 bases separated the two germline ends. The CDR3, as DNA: TGTGCCAGCAGCTTAGCTCGGGGGAGGAGGCAGCCCCAGCATTTT. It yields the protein CASSLARGRRQPQHF.

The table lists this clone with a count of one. DNA for the CDR3: TGCGCCAGCAGCCCAGCCTACGAGGGAGACGAGCAGTACTTC. Translated, it gives CASSPAYEGDEQYF. V gene TRBV4-1 combines with J gene TRBJ2-7, with D possibly matching TRBD2 (5 bases). Germline loops: CDR1 MGHRA, CDR2 YSYEKL. The ends were cut back, 4 bases at V and 5 bases at J, with 15 bases in the middle. The CDR3 contains 14 residues.

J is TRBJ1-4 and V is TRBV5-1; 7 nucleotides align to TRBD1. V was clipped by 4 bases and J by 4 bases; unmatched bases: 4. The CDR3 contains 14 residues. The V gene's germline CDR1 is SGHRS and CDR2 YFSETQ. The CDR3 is CASSPGQDNEKLFF. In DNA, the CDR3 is TGCGCCAGCAGCCCCGGACAGGATAATGAAAAACTGTTTTTT.

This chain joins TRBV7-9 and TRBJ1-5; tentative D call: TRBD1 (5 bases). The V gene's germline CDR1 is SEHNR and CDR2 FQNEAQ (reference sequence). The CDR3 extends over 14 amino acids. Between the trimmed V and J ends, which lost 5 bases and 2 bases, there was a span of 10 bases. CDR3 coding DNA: TGTGCCAGCAGCGCGGGGGATGGCAATCAGCCCCAGCATTTT. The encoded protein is CASSAGDGNQPQHF.

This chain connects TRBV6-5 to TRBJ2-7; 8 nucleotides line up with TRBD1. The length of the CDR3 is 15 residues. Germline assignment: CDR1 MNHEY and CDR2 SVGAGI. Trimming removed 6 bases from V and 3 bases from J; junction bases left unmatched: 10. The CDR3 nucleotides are TGTGCCAGCAGGGAGGGGACAGGCGAACTCTACGAGCAGTACTTC. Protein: CASREGTGELYEQYF.

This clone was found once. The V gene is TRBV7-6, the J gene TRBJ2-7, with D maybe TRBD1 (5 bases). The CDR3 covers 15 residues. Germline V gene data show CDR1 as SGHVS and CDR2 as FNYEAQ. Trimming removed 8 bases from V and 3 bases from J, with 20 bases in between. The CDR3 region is CASGDPDRPVYEQYF. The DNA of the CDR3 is TGTGCCAGCGGCGACCCCGACAGACCGGTCTACGAGCAGTACTTC. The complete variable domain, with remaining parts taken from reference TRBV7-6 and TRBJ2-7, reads GAGVSQSPRYKVTKRGQDVALRCDPISGHVSLYWYRQALGQGPEFLTYFNYEAQQDKSGLPNDRFSAERPEGSISTLTIQRTEQRDSAMYRCASGDPDRPVYEQYFGPGTRLTVT.

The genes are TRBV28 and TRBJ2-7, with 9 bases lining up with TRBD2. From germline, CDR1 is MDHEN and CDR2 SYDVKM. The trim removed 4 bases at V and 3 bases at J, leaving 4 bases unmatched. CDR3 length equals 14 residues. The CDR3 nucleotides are TGTGCCAGCAGTTCGACTAGCGGCCGCTACGAGCAGTACTTC. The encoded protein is CASSSTSGRYEQYF.

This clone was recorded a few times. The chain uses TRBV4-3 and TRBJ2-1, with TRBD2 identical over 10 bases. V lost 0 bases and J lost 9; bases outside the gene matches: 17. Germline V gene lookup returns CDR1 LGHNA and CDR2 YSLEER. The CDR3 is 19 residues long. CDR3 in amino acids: CASSQEYGTSATRGSEQFF. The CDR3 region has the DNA TGCGCCAGCAGCCAAGAGTATGGGACTAGCGCTACACGGGGGAGTGAGCAGTTCTTC.

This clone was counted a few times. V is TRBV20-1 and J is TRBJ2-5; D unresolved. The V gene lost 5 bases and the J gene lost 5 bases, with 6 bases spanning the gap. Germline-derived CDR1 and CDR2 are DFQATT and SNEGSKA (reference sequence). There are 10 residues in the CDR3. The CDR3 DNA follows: TGCAGTGCTCTCGGGGAGACCCAGTACTTC. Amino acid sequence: CSALGETQYF.

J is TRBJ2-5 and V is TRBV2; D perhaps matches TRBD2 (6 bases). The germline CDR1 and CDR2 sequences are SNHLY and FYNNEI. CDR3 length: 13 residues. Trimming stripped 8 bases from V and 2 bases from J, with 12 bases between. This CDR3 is CASAKEGQETQYF. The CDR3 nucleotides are TGTGCCAGCGCTAAGGAGGGTCAAGAGACCCAGTACTTC.

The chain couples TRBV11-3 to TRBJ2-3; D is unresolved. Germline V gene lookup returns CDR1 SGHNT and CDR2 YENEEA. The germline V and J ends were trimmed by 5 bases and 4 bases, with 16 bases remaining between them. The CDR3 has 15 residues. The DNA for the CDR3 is TGTGCCAGCAGCCACAGATCCCAATCCCCAGATACGCAGTATTTT. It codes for CASSHRSQSPDTQYF.

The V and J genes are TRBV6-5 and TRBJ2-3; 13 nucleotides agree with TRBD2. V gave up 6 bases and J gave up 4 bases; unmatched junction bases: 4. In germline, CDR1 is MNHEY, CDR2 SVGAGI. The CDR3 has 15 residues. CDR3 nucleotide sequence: TGTGCCAGCAGCCGGACTAGCGGGAGTGCAGATACGCAGTATTTT. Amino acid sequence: CASSRTSGSADTQYF.

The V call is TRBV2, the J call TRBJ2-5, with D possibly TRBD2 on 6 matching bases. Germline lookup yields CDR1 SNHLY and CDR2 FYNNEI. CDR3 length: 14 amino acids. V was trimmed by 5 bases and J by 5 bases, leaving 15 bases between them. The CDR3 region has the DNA TGTGCCAGCAGTCCGGGACTCCTCCGGGAGACCCAGTACTTC. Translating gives CASSPGLLRETQYF.

The CDR3 DNA reads as TGTGCCAGCAGCGGGACAGGAGGTGGCTACACCTTC. Protein product: CASSGTGGGYTF. V is TRBV6-5 and J is TRBJ1-2; 8 nucleotides line up with TRBD1. The CDR3 is 12 residues long. V was clipped by 6 bases and J by 7 bases; unmatched bases: 4. CDR1 is MNHEY, CDR2 SVGAGI, per germline.

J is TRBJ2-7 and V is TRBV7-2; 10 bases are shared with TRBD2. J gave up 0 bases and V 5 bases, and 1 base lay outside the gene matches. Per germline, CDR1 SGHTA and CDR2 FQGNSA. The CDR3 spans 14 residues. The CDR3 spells CASSASGSSYEQYF. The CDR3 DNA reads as TGTGCCAGCAGCGCTAGCGGGAGCTCCTACGAGCAGTACTTC.

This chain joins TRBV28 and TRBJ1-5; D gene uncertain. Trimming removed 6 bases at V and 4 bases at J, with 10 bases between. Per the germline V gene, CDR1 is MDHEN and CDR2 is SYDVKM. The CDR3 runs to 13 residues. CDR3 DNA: TGTGCCAGCAGCGCCCGAGGAAATCAGCCCCAGCATTTT. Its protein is CASSARGNQPQHF.

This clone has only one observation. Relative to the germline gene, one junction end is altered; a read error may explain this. The CDR3 region is CASSGGGRETQYF. The CDR3, as DNA: TGTGCTAGCAGCGGGGGGGGAAGAGAGACCCAGTACTTC. The rearrangement links TRBV7-7 to TRBJ2-5; 10 bases map to TRBD2. The CDR3 has 13 amino acids. The germline V gene has CDR1 SSHAT and CDR2 FNYEAQ (reference sequence).

The CDR3 sequence is CASSQVAGVTGNEKLFF. As DNA, the CDR3 is TGCGCCAGCAGCCAAGTCGCAGGAGTGACGGGGAATGAAAAACTGTTTTTT. V is TRBV4-3 and J is TRBJ1-4; D is unresolved. V dropped 1 base and J dropped 5 bases, with 17 bases sitting between them. CDR1 LGHNA and CDR2 YSLEER come from the germline V gene. This CDR3 spans 17 amino acids.

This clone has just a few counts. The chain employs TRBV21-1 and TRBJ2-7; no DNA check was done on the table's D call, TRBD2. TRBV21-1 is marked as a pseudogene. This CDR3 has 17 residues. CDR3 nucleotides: TGTGCCAGCAGCATCATCAGGCGGGAGGGCCGGTATATCGAGCAGTACTTC. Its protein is CASSIIRREGRYIEQYF.

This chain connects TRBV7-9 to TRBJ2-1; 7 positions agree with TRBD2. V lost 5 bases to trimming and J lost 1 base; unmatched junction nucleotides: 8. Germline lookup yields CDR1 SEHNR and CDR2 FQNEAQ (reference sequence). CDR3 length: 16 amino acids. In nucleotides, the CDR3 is TGTGCCAGCAGCGACCAGCGGGGCGAGTCCTACAATGAGCAGTTCTTC. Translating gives CASSDQRGESYNEQFF.

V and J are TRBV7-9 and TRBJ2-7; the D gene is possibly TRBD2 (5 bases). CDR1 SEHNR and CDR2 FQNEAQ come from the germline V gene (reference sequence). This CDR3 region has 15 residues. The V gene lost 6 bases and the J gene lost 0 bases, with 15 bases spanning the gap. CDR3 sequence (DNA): TGTGCCAGCAGAAAAAGCGGCCTGAGCTCCTACGAGCAGTACTTC. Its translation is CASRKSGLSSYEQYF.

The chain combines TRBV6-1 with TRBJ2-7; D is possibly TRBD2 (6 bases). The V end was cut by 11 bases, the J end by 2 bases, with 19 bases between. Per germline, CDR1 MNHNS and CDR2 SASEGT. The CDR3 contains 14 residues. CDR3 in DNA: TGTGCCGGGACTCGTACGGTCGGGGCCTACGAGCAGTACTTC. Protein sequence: CAGTRTVGAYEQYF.

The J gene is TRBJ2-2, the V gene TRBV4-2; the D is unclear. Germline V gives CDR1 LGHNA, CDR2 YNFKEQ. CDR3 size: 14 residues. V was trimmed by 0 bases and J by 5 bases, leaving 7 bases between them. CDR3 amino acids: CASSQETLTGELFF. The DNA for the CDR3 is TGTGCCAGCAGCCAAGAAACATTGACCGGGGAGCTGTTTTTT.